This TCR beta chain was profiled in a study of tumor-infiltrating lymphocytes in primary liver carcinoma. Each 20-30 mg portion of unsorted bulk tissue served as the source for co-extraction of RNA and DNA. Reverse transcription of 450 to 500 ng total RNA with a constant-region primer produced TCR beta cDNA. TCR beta libraries came from three nested multiplex PCR rounds using slightly modified ARM-PCR. PCR rounds one and two used TRBV1-TRBV30 forward primers with a C-beta reverse primer for approximately 10 cycles each. TCRdb re-derived calls from the multiplex PCR reads in MiXCR, one entry per CDR3 protein. In the table there are 35,000 to 40,000 distinct CDR3 sequences, 75% of which are singletons. CDR1 is SQVTM, CDR2 ANQGSEA, per germline. This CDR3 region has 13 residues. V was cut by 5 bases and J by 9 bases, with 16 bases left in between.

This clonotype originated in a man aged 35-49 years with primary liver carcinoma and hepatitis B virus infection. The gene calls are TRBV29-1 and TRBJ2-2; D possibly corresponds to TRBD1 (5 bases). The sequencing input was tumor-adjacent normal liver tissue. The CDR3 protein is CSVQGSDAWELFF. In nucleotides, the CDR3 is TGCAGCGTTCAGGGCTCCGATGCCTGGGAGCTGTTTTTT.